Shown below are 3 T cell receptor beta chains from a single sample sequenced in a study of T-cell memory formation after mild COVID-19. From the 5' RACE reads, TCRdb called clonotypes with MiXCR, one entry per CDR3 protein. Here the sample spans more than 100,000 distinct CDR3 sequences, roughly 6% being singletons. The sequencing sample was made of PBMCs or a T cell subset sorted from them (not recorded which). The receptors come from an adult woman who had mild COVID-19 (a few samples of this study predate the infection). Cell type and time point are not known.

The V call is TRBV6-2 or TRBV6-3, the J call TRBJ2-7; D gene unclear. The V and J ends lost 11 bases and 3 bases respectively, with 11 bases between them. Germline V CDR1 and CDR2: MNHEY, SVGEGT. This CDR3 is built from 11 residues. CDR3 DNA sequence: TGTGCCGGGTCGGACCTCTACGAGCAGTACTTC. Its protein is CAGSDLYEQYF.

This chain connects TRBV12-3 or TRBV12-4 to TRBJ1-5; 11 nucleotides align to TRBD1. Trimming cost V 4 bases and J 4 bases; bases outside gene matches: 15. The CDR3 loop spans 19 amino acids. CDR3 in amino acids: CASSYPRDRGDELNQPQHF. The CDR3 bases are TGTGCCAGCAGTTACCCCCGGGACAGGGGGGATGAACTAAATCAGCCCCAGCATTTT.

The table lists this clonotype with a few counts. The chain uses TRBV5-1 and TRBJ2-3; possible D gene TRBD2, 6 bases. The V gene's germline CDR1 is SGHRS and CDR2 YFSETQ. Trimming cost V 2 bases and J 2 bases, with 18 bases left between them. The CDR3 covers 17 residues. The CDR3 loop is CASSLDGRQTVTDTQYF. CDR3 DNA: TGCGCCAGCAGCTTAGACGGGAGACAGACGGTCACAGATACGCAGTATTTT.